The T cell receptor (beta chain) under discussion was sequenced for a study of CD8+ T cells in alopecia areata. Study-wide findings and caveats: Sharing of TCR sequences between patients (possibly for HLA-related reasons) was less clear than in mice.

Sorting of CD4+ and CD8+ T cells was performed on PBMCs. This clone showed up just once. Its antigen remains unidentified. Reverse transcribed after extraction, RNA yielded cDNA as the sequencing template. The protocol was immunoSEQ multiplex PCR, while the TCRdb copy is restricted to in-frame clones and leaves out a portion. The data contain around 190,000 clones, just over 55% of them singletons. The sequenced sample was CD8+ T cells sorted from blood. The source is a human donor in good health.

The CDR3 sequence: CASSITAAEIPYGYTF. For the CDR3, the DNA is TGTGCCAGCAGTATTACCGCCGCCGAGATACCTTATGGCTACACCTTC. The V call is TRBV6-6, the J call TRBJ1-2; D remains ambiguous. From germline, CDR1 is MNHNY and CDR2 SVGAGI (reference sequence). The CDR3 totals 16 residues. Trimming shortened V by 5 bases and J by 5 bases, and 21 bases separated the two germline ends.